The rows below give T cell receptor beta chains drawn from one sample of a study of identical twins. In TCRdb, the 5' RACE reads were re-called with MiXCR into one record per CDR3 protein. The sample includes some 1,700,000 distinct CDR3 sequences, about 32% of them seen just once. Sample: cord blood. The receptors here all came from a newborn girl in good health. Each CDR3 is given without its conserved first and last residue.

TRBV29-1	TRBJ2-7	SVTRDAYEQY
TRBV20-1	TRBJ2-3	SARSVAGVADTQY
TRBV6-5	TRBJ1-5	ASSYQTGQGNQPQH
TRBV7-9	TRBJ1-2	VSSSQAGGYGYT
TRBV5-5	TRBJ1-5	ASSLMSNQPQH
TRBV4-2	TRBJ1-6	ASSQGEGQGYNSPLH
TRBV2	TRBJ1-5	ASSERGQGGQPQH
TRBV5-1	TRBJ2-3	ASSLGWTSGTDTQY
TRBV2	TRBJ1-6	ASSVASNSPLH
TRBV10-3	TRBJ2-3	AISERAGGIADTQY
TRBV9	TRBJ2-7	ASSPTPSSWAYEQY
TRBV20-1	TRBJ2-1	SARPGRNNEQF
TRBV4-2	TRBJ2-3	ASSQDVASGTDTQY
TRBV6-2/TRBV6-3	TRBJ2-3	ARSRDTQY
TRBV3-1	TRBJ1-1	ASSREDRVNTEAF